This is a list of T cell receptor beta chains from one sample in a study of cytomegalovirus exposure and HLA in healthy donors. TCRdb's copy holds only in-frame clones and misses some; the assay was immunoSEQ multiplex PCR. The sample gives 120,000 to 150,000 clones, roughly 86% of which show up once; around 10% is in the top ten. The source material was PBMCs. These receptors originate from a man between 18 and 35 years old in good health and CMV-seropositive. Both conserved end residues are trimmed from each CDR3.

V gene: TRBV10-3; J gene: TRBJ2-1; CDR3 protein: AISALLAGGYNEQF
V gene: TRBV30; J gene: TRBJ1-3; CDR3 protein: AWSEGSGNTIY
V gene: TRBV2; J gene: TRBJ2-1; CDR3 protein: ASSVGTAGGYNEQF
V gene: TRBV27; J gene: TRBJ2-7; CDR3 protein: ASSRDKGLAGGFEQY
V gene: TRBV19; J gene: TRBJ2-5; CDR3 protein: ASSIERDLDGETQY
V gene: TRBV25-1; J gene: .; CDR3 protein: ASRRGAGYEQY
V gene: TRBV6-1; J gene: TRBJ2-2; CDR3 protein: ASSEEVGGPSSTGELF
V gene: TRBV2; J gene: TRBJ1-6; CDR3 protein: ASSRGQTFNSPLH
V gene: TRBV10-3; J gene: TRBJ2-7; CDR3 protein: AISESRYEQY
V gene: TRBV4-2; J gene: TRBJ2-5; CDR3 protein: ASSQDITSGEGWETQY
V gene: TRBV5-6; J gene: TRBJ1-3; CDR3 protein: ASSFGTLSLAGNTIY
V gene: TRBV11-2; J gene: TRBJ2-1; CDR3 protein: ASSLDPNYNEQF
V gene: TRBV18; J gene: TRBJ1-6; CDR3 protein: ASSPGDRGRGSPLH
V gene: TRBV2; J gene: TRBJ1-2; CDR3 protein: ASSAQASKDGYT
V gene: TRBV7-9; J gene: TRBJ2-5; CDR3 protein: ASSSDSTQETQY
V gene: TRBV5-1; J gene: TRBJ1-1; CDR3 protein: ASSLGGREAF
V gene: TRBV5-1; J gene: TRBJ2-3; CDR3 protein: ASSKGQESRTDTQY
V gene: TRBV5-1; J gene: TRBJ2-7; CDR3 protein: ASSDTYEQY
V gene: TRBV7-3; J gene: TRBJ2-5; CDR3 protein: ASSSLAGEGETQY
V gene: TRBV5-6; J gene: TRBJ1-2; CDR3 protein: ASSLDAGITNYGYT
V gene: TRBV7-8; J gene: TRBJ2-5; CDR3 protein: ASSSYRGETQY
V gene: TRBV6-1; J gene: TRBJ1-5; CDR3 protein: ASTWSGNQPQH
V gene: TRBV14; J gene: TRBJ1-2; CDR3 protein: ASSPGQGDPYGYT
V gene: TRBV9; J gene: TRBJ2-2; CDR3 protein: ASSVRGLAGSTGELF
V gene: TRBV25-1; J gene: TRBJ1-1; CDR3 protein: ASGATVNTEAF
V gene: TRBV25-1; J gene: TRBJ1-3; CDR3 protein: ASSASGSGNTIY
V gene: TRBV5-1; J gene: TRBJ2-2; CDR3 protein: ASSRTVSNTGELF
V gene: TRBV5-1; J gene: TRBJ2-5; CDR3 protein: ASSLGAGEVETQY
V gene: TRBV19; J gene: TRBJ2-3; CDR3 protein: ASGQGSTDTQY
V gene: TRBV6-5; J gene: TRBJ2-2; CDR3 protein: ASSWWEGVTGELF
V gene: TRBV11-3; J gene: TRBJ1-1; CDR3 protein: ASSWTVNTEAF
V gene: TRBV27; J gene: TRBJ1-2; CDR3 protein: ASSLSGVEGRGYT
V gene: TRBV5-8; J gene: TRBJ1-2; CDR3 protein: ASSRREVNSGYT
V gene: TRBV27; J gene: TRBJ1-1; CDR3 protein: ASSSMGQGRTEAF
V gene: TRBV29-1; J gene: TRBJ2-7; CDR3 protein: SVSRVSEQY
V gene: TRBV30; J gene: TRBJ2-7; CDR3 protein: AWSEPGQGRSEQY
V gene: TRBV19; J gene: TRBJ2-6; CDR3 protein: ASSGDAGRSGANVLT
V gene: TRBV27; J gene: TRBJ2-7; CDR3 protein: ASSGTGKPYEQY
V gene: TRBV6-5; J gene: TRBJ1-1; CDR3 protein: ASSYSNTGLHTEAF
V gene: TRBV6-6; J gene: TRBJ2-1; CDR3 protein: ASTPSGSDFPEQF
V gene: TRBV7-6; J gene: TRBJ2-1; CDR3 protein: ASSQRTGEGNEQF
V gene: TRBV29-1; J gene: TRBJ2-3; CDR3 protein: SARTDTDTQY
V gene: TRBV10-3; J gene: TRBJ1-5; CDR3 protein: AISLTGGDNQPQH
V gene: TRBV6-1; J gene: TRBJ2-1; CDR3 protein: ASSEGDNEQF
V gene: TRBV11-3; J gene: TRBJ1-2; CDR3 protein: ASSSTLGGRAYGYT
V gene: TRBV19; J gene: TRBJ2-3; CDR3 protein: ASSIGDRSTDTQY
V gene: TRBV5-6; J gene: TRBJ2-5; CDR3 protein: ASSLPNPEMETQY
V gene: TRBV27; J gene: TRBJ1-1; CDR3 protein: ASRVYKNTEAF
V gene: TRBV9; J gene: TRBJ2-4; CDR3 protein: ASSVGGLAGFNIQY
V gene: TRBV21-1; J gene: TRBJ1-5; CDR3 protein: ASSSSGNQPQH
V gene: TRBV6-1; J gene: TRBJ2-7; CDR3 protein: ASSADIFYEQY
V gene: TRBV19; J gene: TRBJ2-7; CDR3 protein: ASTPPAGYEQY
V gene: TRBV7-9; J gene: TRBJ2-7; CDR3 protein: ASIPTGGSYEQY
V gene: TRBV2; J gene: TRBJ1-3; CDR3 protein: ASSLGTASGNTIY
V gene: TRBV2; J gene: TRBJ2-2; CDR3 protein: ASRGDRRAGELF